The present entry profiles one T cell receptor (beta chain) with its context. Individuals aged about 18 to 89 years were recruited from some 26 US areas. Researchers sorted participants into cohorts using their self-reported clinical history. The data are from a study of blood T cell repertoires in COVID-19. This CDR3 is built from 15 residues. Germline V lookup: CDR1 MNHEY, CDR2 SVGAGI. V was pared by 7 bases and J by 5 bases, with 7 bases of the junction left unmatched. Per the authors' pipeline: Reference gene primer amplification yielded estimated nucleated cell counts. Repertoires were generated with immunoSEQ multiplex PCR, while TCRdb's copy carries only in-frame clones and drops some. That table is the source of V, J and clone size, and D and trimming were worked out from the DNA. The sample includes approximately 300,000 clones, about 90% of them seen just once.

Sequenced sample: PBMCs or T cells enriched from blood (not recorded which). J is TRBJ2-2 and V is TRBV6-5; 10 nucleotides agree with TRBD1. This TCR was recovered from a woman between 25 and 40 years old who had recovered from COVID-19. CDR3 loop: CASTRTGGGTGELFF. As DNA, the CDR3 is TGTGCCAGCACCCGGACAGGGGGAGGAACCGGGGAGCTGTTTTTT.